The clone carrying this TCR beta chain was observed a few times. The record originates from a study of graft-versus-host responses after intestinal transplantation. At the level of the study: Anti-thymocyte globulin induction, then tacrolimus and steroids for around three years, went to all recipients. Study outcomes and limitations: Allografts of patients with graft-donor T cell macrochimerism showed high graft-versus-host to host-versus-graft clone ratios.

The CDR3 spans 14 residues. V lost 0 bases and J 8 bases, leaving 16 bases between the germline ends. The germline CDR1 and CDR2 sequences are SQVTM and ANQGSEA. The researchers put roughly 200,000 CFSE-labeled responder cells into plates with roughly 200,000 irradiated, violet-dye-labeled stimulator cells. The authors sorted proliferating CFSE-low CD3+CD4+ and CD3+CD8+ responders after the reaction. Sequencing was performed with immunoSEQ multiplex PCR; in TCRdb, only in-frame clones are kept and a portion is missing. The sample gives some 3,900 clones, around 41% of which show up once; around 6.4% is in the top ten.

This clonotype was sampled from a human patient who was an organ donor for intestinal transplantation. Sequences were derived from alloreactive CD8+ T cells from a mixed lymphocyte reaction culture, sampled before transplantation. Sample subset: CFSE-low proliferating T cells sorted from approximately 6-day pre-transplant mixed lymphocyte reaction (GvH or HvG direction). The chain has TRBV29-1 and TRBJ2-5; D call uncertain. CDR3 nucleotide sequence: TGCAGCGTTGAAGATCGGTCTAGGTCGCGAACCCAGTACTTC. Its translation is CSVEDRSRSRTQYF.